Presented here are 24 T cell receptor beta chains from one specimen sequenced in a study of early T cells in non-severe SARS-CoV-2 infection. TCRdb used MiXCR to reprocess the 5' RACE reads, holding one entry per CDR3 protein. This sample carries about 39,000 distinct CDR3 sequences, about 7% of them seen once, and the ten largest clones take 8.3%. Material: whole blood. These receptors were collected from an adult who was a healthcare worker with PCR-confirmed SARS-CoV-2 infection or an uninfected control (not recorded which).

The chain carries TRBV9 and TRBJ1-1, with D possibly matching TRBD1 (5 bases). From germline, CDR1 is SGDLS and CDR2 YYNGEE. This CDR3 has 13 residues. V was shortened by 6 bases and J by 6 bases, with 15 bases between the two germline ends. CDR3 loop: CASTRGIGAEAFF. Here the CDR3 DNA reads TGTGCCAGCACCCGGGGGATAGGGGCTGAAGCTTTCTTT.

This rearrangement joins TRBV11-2 to TRBJ1-6, with D unresolved. The CDR3 has 12 amino acids. The germline V and J ends were trimmed by 1 base and 14 bases, with 9 bases remaining between them. In germline, CDR1 is SGHAT, CDR2 FQNNGV. The CDR3 DNA is TGTGCCAGCAGCTTAGGACCCGGCACCCTCCACTTT. Residues: CASSLGPGTLHF. The full variable domain, with the rest looked up from reference TRBV11-2 and TRBJ1-6, is EAGVAQSPRYKIIEKRQSVAFWCNPISGHATLYWYQQILGQGPKLLIQFQNNGVVDDSQLPKDRFSAERLKGVDSTLKIQPAKLEDSAVYLCASSLGPGTLHFGNGTRLTVT.

There are a few counts of this clonotype. The chain uses TRBV3-1 and TRBJ2-1, with 12 bases that match TRBD2. The CDR3 contains 16 residues. The ends lost 4 bases at V and 7 bases at J; junction bases unmatched: 8. Germline CDR1 reads LGHDT; CDR2 reads YNNKEL (reference sequence). DNA for the CDR3: TGTGCCAGCAGCCTAGAGTGGGGGACTAGCGGGAATGAGCAGTTCTTC. Protein sequence: CASSLEWGTSGNEQFF.

The sample holds a few counts of this clonotype. The chain uses TRBV28 and TRBJ2-3; 7 bases agree with TRBD1. Germline CDR1 reads MDHEN; CDR2 reads SYDVKM. Losses at the gene ends were 6 bases for V and 0 bases for J; bases not matched to a gene: 6. The CDR3 spans 15 residues. For the CDR3, the DNA is TGTGCCAGCAGCCCTACAGGGGATAGCACAGATACGCAGTATTTT. As protein: CASSPTGDSTDTQYF.

Many counts were recorded for this clonotype. The chain links TRBV7-8 to TRBJ2-1; maybe TRBD1 (8 bases). There are 14 residues in the CDR3. The germline CDR1 and CDR2 sequences are SGHVS and FQNEAQ. V was trimmed by 4 bases and J by 8 bases, leaving 15 bases between them. The CDR3 loop reads CASSSNRGGDEQFF. In DNA, the CDR3 is TGTGCCAGCAGCTCAAACAGGGGGGGCGATGAGCAGTTCTTC.

This clonotype showed up many times. This chain connects TRBV4-3 to TRBJ2-2, with D perhaps assigned TRBD1 or TRBD2 (5 bases each). The CDR3 spans 15 residues. The V and J ends lost 4 bases and 6 bases respectively, with 15 bases between them. Germline V lookup: CDR1 LGHNA, CDR2 YSLEER. The CDR3 nucleotides read TGCGCCAGCAGCCTAGGGGTCAGGGAGTCCGGGGAGCTGTTTTTT. This encodes CASSLGVRESGELFF.

The V call is TRBV6-5, the J call TRBJ1-6, with D perhaps matching TRBD1 (5 bases). The V end lost 9 bases, the J end lost 5 bases, and 11 bases lay between the germline ends. The CDR3 is made up of 13 amino acids. Germline V lookup: CDR1 MNHEY, CDR2 SVGAGI. CDR3 nucleotide sequence: TGTGCCAGTTCCGGGACGGATAATTCACCCCTCCACTTT. It is translated as CASSGTDNSPLHF.

V and J are TRBV21-1 and TRBJ2-3. TRBV21-1 is a pseudogene. The CDR3 sequence is 13 residues long. CDR3 residues: CASTHFGADTQYF. The CDR3 coding sequence is TGTGCCAGCACCCACTTTGGAGCGGATACGCAGTATTTT.

The chain uses TRBV6-5 and TRBJ1-4, with D possibly being TRBD1 (5 bases). CDR1 and CDR2 (germline): MNHEY, SVGAGI. V was shortened by 10 bases and J by 6 bases, with 18 bases between the two germline ends. The CDR3 is 14 residues long. Written as DNA, the CDR3 is TGTGCCAACAGCCCCGCGGGACGGGATGAAAAACTGTTTTTT. Translating it yields CANSPAGRDEKLFF.

This clonotype was seen a handful of times. The chain employs TRBV29-1 and TRBJ2-7; 9 bases agree with TRBD1. The germline V gene has CDR1 SQVTM and CDR2 ANQGSEA. CDR3 size: 13 residues. The trim removed 6 bases at V and 4 bases at J, leaving 7 bases unmatched. The CDR3 DNA reads as TGCAGCGTGACATCCGGGACAGGGTACGAGCAGTACTTC. Amino acids: CSVTSGTGYEQYF.

This clonotype showed up many times. This chain connects TRBV21-1 to TRBJ1-5; TRBD1, the D gene given by the table, was not confirmed from the DNA. TRBV21-1 is shown as a pseudogene. The CDR3 has 15 residues. CDR3 in amino acids: CASSIPTGMNQPQHF. The CDR3 bases are TGTGCCAGCAGCATCCCGACAGGCATGAATCAGCCCCAGCATTTT.

Of note for this clonotype: This may stem from a read error, because a much larger clone lies one nucleotide away. This chain uses TRBV27 with TRBJ2-3; 9 bases match TRBD2. The V gene end was trimmed by 7 bases and the J gene end by 4 bases; junction bases not matched to a gene: 6. CDR1 is MNHEY, CDR2 SMNVEV, per germline (reference sequence). The CDR3 has 14 residues. The CDR3 is CASTSRGGPDTQYF. The CDR3 bases are TGTGCCAGCACTTCGCGGGGGGGCCCAGATACGCAGTATTTT.

The V and J genes are TRBV28 and TRBJ2-2; weak D call: TRBD1 (5 bases). The germline V gene encodes CDR1 MDHEN and CDR2 SYDVKM. Trimming stripped 3 bases from V and 2 bases from J, with 13 bases between. The CDR3 sequence is 16 residues long. DNA for the CDR3: TGTGCCAGCAGTTTCAGGGCAGCCCCAAACACCGGGGAGCTGTTTTTT. This codes for CASSFRAAPNTGELFF.

This clonotype was recorded at least ten times. This chain links TRBV28 with TRBJ2-7, with D tentatively TRBD1 (5 bases). The V gene's germline CDR1 is MDHEN and CDR2 SYDVKM. This CDR3 contains 18 residues. Trimming pared 3 bases from V and 4 bases from J, leaving 25 bases between. The CDR3 sequence is CASSFSPGLGSALYEQYF. CDR3 bases: TGTGCCAGCAGTTTTAGTCCAGGGTTAGGGTCCGCTTTGTACGAGCAGTACTTC.

The chain uses TRBV2 and TRBJ2-2, with D tentatively TRBD2 (5 bases). The V end lost 6 bases, the J end lost 6 bases, and 11 bases lay between the germline ends. The CDR3 runs to 13 residues. Looked up from germline, CDR1 is SNHLY and CDR2 is FYNNEI. The CDR3 bases are TGTGCCAGCAGCGTAGGGAGAGCCGGGGAGCTGTTTTTT. As protein: CASSVGRAGELFF.

CDR3 residues: CAIGGDQYNEQFF. CDR3 DNA sequence: TGTGCCATCGGAGGGGACCAGTACAATGAGCAGTTCTTC. The V gene is TRBV10-3, the J gene TRBJ2-1; D perhaps matches TRBD2 (6 bases). Deletions cut 8 bases from V and 4 bases from J, with 12 bases between. Looked up from germline, CDR1 is ENHRY and CDR2 is SYGVKD. CDR3 length: 13 residues.

This clonotype came up many times. The junction departs from the called germline gene at one end, perhaps through a read error. The rearrangement uses TRBV15 and TRBJ2-1; D uncertain. Germline loops: CDR1 LNHNV, CDR2 YYDKDF (reference sequence). CDR3 length: 15 residues. CDR3 sequence (DNA): TGTGCCACCAACAGAGATAGGACCGCATCCAATGAGCAGTTCTTC. It is translated as CATNRDRTASNEQFF. Supplemented by reference TRBV15 and TRBJ2-1, the full variable domain reads DAMVIQNPRYQVTQFGKPVTLSCSQTLNHNVMYWYQQKSSQAPKLLFHYYDKDFNNEADTPDNFQSRRPNTSFCFLDIRSPGLGDTAMYLCATNRDRTASNEQFFGPGTRLTVL.

There are a few counts of this clonotype. V is TRBV20-1 and J is TRBJ1-6, with 10 bases identical to TRBD1. The CDR3 loop spans 16 amino acids. Germline V gene sequence: CDR1 DFQATT, CDR2 SNEGSKA (reference sequence). The J segment lost 7 bases and the V segment lost 6 bases, leaving 12 bases of the junction unmatched. The DNA for the CDR3 is TGCAGTGCCCGAGATTCCCGGACAGGGGGGAATTCACCCCTCCACTTT. Its translation is CSARDSRTGGNSPLHF.

This clonotype appeared a few times. The chain employs TRBV4-3 and TRBJ2-1, with D tentatively TRBD2 (6 bases). Trimming removed 1 base from V and 4 bases from J, with 11 bases in between. The CDR3 has 15 amino acids. Germline-derived CDR1 and CDR2 are LGHNA and YSLEER. This CDR3 reads CASSQGSGPYNEQFF. In nucleotides, the CDR3 is TGCGCCAGCAGCCAAGGAAGCGGGCCTTACAATGAGCAGTTCTTC.

Many counts were recorded for this clonotype. The rearrangement links TRBV30 to TRBJ1-2; tentative D call: TRBD1 (6 bases). The CDR3 is 13 residues long. V was trimmed by 2 bases and J by 4 bases, leaving 11 bases between them. Germline CDR1 is GTSNPN and CDR2 is SVGIG (reference sequence). In DNA, the CDR3 is TGTGCCTGGAGTCGGGGGCGGGCCTATGGCTACACCTTC. Translated, it gives CAWSRGRAYGYTF.

A few counts support this clonotype. The chain couples TRBV12-3 or TRBV12-4 to TRBJ1-1; weak D call: TRBD1 (5 bases). Trimming took 5 bases from V and 1 from J, leaving 17 bases between them. The CDR3 consists of 16 residues. CDR3 sequence: CASSLGGGPGNTEAFF. CDR3 sequence (DNA): TGTGCCAGCAGTCTCGGTGGGGGACCAGGGAACACTGAAGCTTTCTTT.

This rearrangement joins TRBV4-3 to TRBJ1-1; TRBD1 agrees at 9 bases. Trimming cost V 4 bases and J 0 bases; bases outside gene matches: 0. Germline CDR1 reads LGHNA; CDR2 reads YSLEER. CDR3 length: 14 amino acids. The CDR3 coding sequence is TGCGCCAGCAGCCGGGACAGGGTGAACACTGAAGCTTTCTTT. The encoded protein is CASSRDRVNTEAFF.

This clonotype was seen a handful of times. The DNA is left out, because the CDR3 cannot be placed on it with certainty; the CDR3 is given as TCRdb lists it. The V gene is TRBV5-8, the J gene TRBJ1-4; the D call of TRBD1 is as the table states it, not checked on the DNA. Looked up from germline, CDR1 is SGHTS and CDR2 is YDEGEE. The CDR3 extends over 15 residues, inclusive of both ends. The CDR3 sequence is CASSSSGRVDEKLFF.

This clonotype came up many times. V is TRBV20-1 and J is TRBJ2-1; D gene uncertain. The germline CDR1 and CDR2 sequences are DFQATT and SNEGSKA (reference sequence). The ends were cut back, 4 bases at V and 1 base at J, with 11 bases in the middle. The CDR3 length is 14 residues. CDR3 in amino acids: CSATTAISYNEQFF. CDR3 nucleotide sequence: TGCAGTGCTACGACTGCTATTTCCTACAATGAGCAGTTCTTC.